The clone carrying this TCR beta chain showed up just a few times. Its target is not known. Here immunoSEQ multiplex PCR was the method, and the copy in TCRdb shows in-frame clones only, minus some. The repertoire includes about 95,000 clones, about 85% of them detected once, and roughly 20% sits in the top ten. The record originates from a study of cytomegalovirus exposure and HLA in healthy donors. Study-level points and caveats: Three chains linked to CMV were shown in vitro to be specific for CMV antigens. Reportedly, cytomegalovirus status was diagnosed with high sensitivity and specificity. Among TCR sequences, most were rare, though some public TCRs appeared in many donors. The authors enumerated some 160 TCR beta chains as linked to cytomegalovirus.

The sequencing sample was made of PBMCs. The TCR originated in a man between 18 and 29 years old in good health and CMV-seropositive.

CDR3 protein: CASSYGQGREQYV. The CDR3 DNA follows: TGTGCCAGCAGCTACGGACAGGGGAGAGAGCAGTACGTC. This rearrangement joins TRBV7-9 to TRBJ2-7; 9 nucleotides agree with TRBD1. Germline V gene sequence: CDR1 SEHNR, CDR2 FQNEAQ (reference sequence). The J segment lost 7 bases and the V segment lost 4 bases, leaving 5 bases of the junction unmatched. The CDR3 has 13 residues.